Listed below are T cell receptor beta chains from one sample, sequenced in a study of PD-1 blockade in mismatch repair-deficient tumors. Data came from immunoSEQ multiplex PCR; TCRdb stores just in-frame clones and leaves some out. The sample includes 100,000 or so clones, about 79% seen only once; the top ten take approximately 6.8%. Here the sequenced sample was peripheral blood, taken approximately 35 weeks after starting pembrolizumab. These receptors came from an adult with mismatch repair-deficient cancer. The CDR3 runs from the conserved cysteine through the conserved F or W. Each record gives: D gene, J gene, V gene, clone size, CDR3 protein, CDR3 DNA. The D gene is left open where the match is weak. Size tells how often a clone was seen (once, few, many) or the class of an expanded clone, and some rows leave it out.

>-|TRBJ1-2|TRBV25-1|-
CASSESGGRRTYGYTF
TGTGCCAGCAGTGAATCTGGGGGACGCCGGACCTATGGCTACACCTTC
>-|TRBJ2-1|TRBV6-1|-
CASREWNEQFF
TGTGCCAGCAGAGAGTGGAATGAGCAGTTCTTC
>-|TRBJ1-2|TRBV4-2|few
CASSQEVRGTGYGYTF
TGTGCCAGCAGCCAAGAGGTACGGGGGACGGGGTATGGCTACACCTTC
>-|TRBJ2-7|TRBV5-1|once
CASRINYEQYF
TGCGCCAGCAGAATTAACTACGAGCAGTACTTC
>-|TRBJ1-2|TRBV27|-
CASSPFYGYTF
TGTGCCAGCAGTCCCTTCTATGGCTACACCTTC
>-|TRBJ2-1|TRBV6-5|-
CASSFGGSGNEQFF
TGTGCCAGCAGTTTTGGTGGGAGTGGGAATGAGCAGTTCTTC
>-|TRBJ1-1|TRBV30|-
CAWNQNTEAFF
TGTGCCTGGAACCAGAACACTGAAGCTTTCTTT
>-|TRBJ2-1|TRBV11-3|-
CASSQLLAGIANEQFF
TGTGCCAGCAGCCAACTACTAGCCGGGATTGCCAATGAGCAGTTCTTC
>TRBD2|TRBJ2-2|TRBV11-3|few
CASSLDQGGVTGELFF
TGTGCCAGCAGCTTAGACCAGGGAGGGGTCACCGGGGAGCTGTTTTTT
>TRBD2|TRBJ2-1|TRBV11-3|-
CASSLVAGGPNEQFF
TGTGCCAGCAGCTTAGTAGCGGGAGGGCCGAATGAGCAGTTCTTC
>-|TRBJ1-2|TRBV18|-
CASSPPSVKNGYTF
TGTGCCAGCTCACCACCGAGCGTGAAAAATGGCTACACCTTC
>-|TRBJ1-2|TRBV2|-
CASATGGRAYGYTF
TGTGCCAGCGCAACTGGGGGGCGCGCCTATGGCTACACCTTC
>-|TRBJ1-1|TRBV18|-
CASSLGRGLGNTEAFF
TGTGCCAGCTCACTGGGACGGGGGCTAGGGAACACTGAAGCTTTCTTT
>TRBD1|TRBJ2-1|TRBV7-2|-
CASSYDPGQGPNRFF
TGTGCCAGCAGCTACGATCCGGGACAGGGACCCAATCGGTTCTTC
>-|TRBJ2-5|TRBV18|-
CASSPQETQYF
TGTGCCAGCTCCCCCCAAGAGACCCAGTACTTC
>TRBD1|TRBJ2-3|TRBV7-2|-
CASSAGQERTQYF
TGTGCCAGCAGCGCGGGACAGGAACGTACGCAGTATTTT
>-|TRBJ1-1|TRBV11-3|once
CASRGAGTEAFF
TGTGCCAGCAGAGGGGCGGGGACTGAAGCTTTCTTT